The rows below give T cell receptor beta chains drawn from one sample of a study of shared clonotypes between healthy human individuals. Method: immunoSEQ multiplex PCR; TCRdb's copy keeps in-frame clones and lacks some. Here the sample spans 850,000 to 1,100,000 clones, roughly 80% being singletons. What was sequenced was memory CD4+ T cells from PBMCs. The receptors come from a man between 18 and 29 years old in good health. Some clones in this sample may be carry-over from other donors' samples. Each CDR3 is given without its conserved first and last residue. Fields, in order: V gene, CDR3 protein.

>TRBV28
ASSLSADTQY
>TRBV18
ASSASSDEQY
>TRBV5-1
ASFEGPENTEAF
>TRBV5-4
ASSRTSGEIYEQY
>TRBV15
ATSSGTSGSALQF
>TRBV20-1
SPAGNTEAF
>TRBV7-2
ASSLYRDSSYNEQF
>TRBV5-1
ASRGDVTGELF
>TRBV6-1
ASSGGRLDNNYGYT
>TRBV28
ASSSGSSLTYGYT
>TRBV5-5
ASRGTTAYEQY
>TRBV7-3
ASSLIAGDTEAF
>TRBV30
AWSPSRLAGGTDTQY
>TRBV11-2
ASSLWGASDTQY
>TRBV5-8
ASTFRQAGNEKLF
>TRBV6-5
ASSGQTGHSQPQH
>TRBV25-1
ASTEGSGANVLT
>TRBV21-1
ASSSQRTRVGSSYNEQF
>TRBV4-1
ASSKGPGPIAGELF
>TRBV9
ASSARDNSNEKLF
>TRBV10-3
AISESTSADTQY
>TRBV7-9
ASSNQGGTEAF
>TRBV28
ASSLLTGSNQPQH
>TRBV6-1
ASPVVMGSGYT
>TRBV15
ATSRDWGAREQY
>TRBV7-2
ASSVGLAVSEQY
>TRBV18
ASSPQPTPESEQY
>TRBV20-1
SAADRLMF
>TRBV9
ASSVGLDSYNEQF
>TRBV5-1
ASSIGTVGQPQH
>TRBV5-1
ASSQGLAGAGEQF
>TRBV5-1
ASSREYSTDTQY
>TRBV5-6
ASRRGKETQY
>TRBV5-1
ASSLLAGGEQF
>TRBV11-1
ASSLRGADTGELF
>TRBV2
ASRVYGLAGDNEQF
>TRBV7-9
ASSTLAGARETQY